The T cell receptor beta chain under discussion was sequenced for a study of beta chain features in type 1 diabetes. Reverse transcribing all isolated RNA meant expressed TCRB transcripts were sequenced. Generated by immunoSEQ multiplex PCR, the TCRdb table keeps only in-frame clones and is missing some. The sample lists about 650,000 clones; over 10% were seen once. As to this clone: What it recognizes is unknown.

CDR1 SGDLS and CDR2 YYNGEE come from the germline V gene. This CDR3 contains 15 residues. V was pared by 2 bases and J by 8 bases, with 9 bases of the junction left unmatched. Regarding the study as a whole: Across all four CD4+ subsets, people with type 1 diabetes showed modestly shorter TCRB CDR3s.

The sample consisted of naive CD4+ T cells from blood. This chain joins TRBV9 and TRBJ1-2, with 10 bases matching TRBD1. This receptor was obtained from a man aged 25 to 45 with type 1 diabetes. The CDR3 nucleotides read TGTGCCAGCAGCGTGGTAGGGACAGGGGTCGAGGGCTACACCTTC. This codes for CASSVVGTGVEGYTF.